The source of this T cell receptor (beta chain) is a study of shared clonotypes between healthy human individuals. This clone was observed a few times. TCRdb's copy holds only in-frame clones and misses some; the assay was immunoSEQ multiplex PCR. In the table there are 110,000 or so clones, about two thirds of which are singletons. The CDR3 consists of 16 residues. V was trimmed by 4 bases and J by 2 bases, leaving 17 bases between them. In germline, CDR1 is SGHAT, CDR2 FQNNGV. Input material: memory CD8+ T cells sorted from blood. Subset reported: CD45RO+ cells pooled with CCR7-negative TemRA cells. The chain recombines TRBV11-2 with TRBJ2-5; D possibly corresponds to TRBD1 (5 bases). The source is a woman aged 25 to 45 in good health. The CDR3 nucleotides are TGTGCCAGCAGCTCTTTAAGGGGCGGACGACAAGAGACCCAGTACTTC. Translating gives CASSSLRGGRQETQYF.